This TCR beta chain was sequenced in a study of Ad26.COV2.S vaccination and SARS-CoV-2 variants. Broader study findings: An underestimation of total T cell responses may have resulted from the TCR breadth and depth analyses. Post-vaccination breadth of spike-specific CD8+ and CD4+ T cell responses was reportedly substantial.

With 2 bases removed from V and 0 bases from J, the gap between germline ends came to 11 bases. The CDR3 has 14 residues. The germline V gene encodes CDR1 SQVTM and CDR2 ANQGSEA. Repertoires were generated with immunoSEQ multiplex PCR, while TCRdb's copy carries only in-frame clones and drops some. The sample holds about 420,000 clones, 85% to 90% seen once. For this clone: Its cognate antigen is unknown.

Regarding treatment: around 19 received Ad26.COV2.S at low or high dose, single or two shots; 5 received placebo; per-sample allocation not given. Day 63 following the first vaccine or placebo injection was when the samples were taken. The sequencing used peripheral blood, collected in a trial of Ad26.COV2.S vaccine versus placebo. This clonotype originated in a person between 18 and 59 years old who received the Ad26.COV2.S COVID-19 vaccine or a placebo. The chain couples TRBV29-1 to TRBJ2-7, with D perhaps TRBD1 (5 bases). CDR3 sequence reads: CSVETGSNSYEQYF. DNA of the CDR3: TGCAGCGTTGAAACAGGCTCCAACTCCTACGAGCAGTACTTC.